These 18 T cell receptor beta chains were all obtained from the same sample, sequenced in a study of blood T cell repertoires in COVID-19. The table came from immunoSEQ multiplex PCR; TCRdb's copy has only in-frame clones and leaves some out. The sample contains about 400,000 clones, approximately 88% of which appear only once. Source material: PBMCs or T cells enriched from blood (not recorded which). The receptors shown here come from a woman in her thirties or forties with acute COVID-19.

CDR3 protein: CTSSQGTSGGGLETQYF. The CDR3 nucleotides read TGCACCAGCAGCCAAGGGACTAGCGGGGGAGGGCTAGAGACCCAGTACTTC. The rearrangement uses TRBV1 and TRBJ2-5; TRBD2, the table's D call, was not compared with the DNA. TRBV1 is marked as a pseudogene. The CDR3 sequence is 17 residues long.

J is TRBJ2-3 and V is TRBV27; D possibly corresponds to TRBD2 (5 bases). V shed 5 bases and J shed 8 bases, with 8 bases lying between them. This CDR3 region has 11 residues. The germline gives CDR1 MNHEY, CDR2 SMNVEV (reference sequence). The CDR3 spells CASSTSATQYF. The CDR3 DNA reads as TGTGCCAGCAGTACTAGTGCTACGCAGTATTTT.

The chain carries TRBV3-1 (or the pseudogene TRBV3-2) and TRBJ1-4; D is unresolved. Between the trimmed V and J ends, which lost 5 bases and 0 bases, there was a span of 10 bases. The germline CDR1 and CDR2 sequences are LGHDT and YNNKEL (reference sequence). The CDR3 loop spans 15 amino acids. The CDR3 spells CASSIQAATNEKLFF. The CDR3 DNA follows: TGTGCCAGCAGCATTCAGGCAGCAACTAATGAAAAACTGTTTTTT.

The V and J genes are TRBV11-2 and TRBJ2-7; 8 bases fit TRBD1. The germline gives CDR1 SGHAT, CDR2 FQNNGV. Trimming cost V 4 bases and J 5 bases; bases outside gene matches: 10. This CDR3 comprises 15 residues. The CDR3 DNA sequence: TGTGCCAGCAGCTGGTACCGGGACAGGTTCCACGAGCAGTACTTC. Translated, it gives CASSWYRDRFHEQYF.

The gene calls are TRBV24-1 and TRBJ2-2, with D perhaps matching TRBD1 (5 bases). Looked up from germline, CDR1 is KGHDR and CDR2 is SFDVKD. The CDR3 covers 13 residues. Trimming shortened V by 4 bases and J by 7 bases, and 9 bases separated the two germline ends. The CDR3 DNA sequence: TGTGCCACCAGTGAGCAGGGTTTCGGGGAGCTGTTTTTT. Translated, it gives CATSEQGFGELFF.

The rearrangement links TRBV4-1 to TRBJ1-1, with 8 bases that match TRBD1. Per germline, CDR1 MGHRA and CDR2 YSYEKL. The CDR3 runs to 13 residues. V was pared by 8 bases and J by 4 bases, with 6 bases of the junction left unmatched. CDR3 sequence: CASRGQGTTEAFF. CDR3 nucleotide sequence: TGCGCCAGCCGCGGACAGGGAACCACTGAAGCTTTCTTT.

The chain uses TRBV9 and TRBJ2-1, with TRBD2 matching 14 bases. The ends lost 4 bases at V and 0 bases at J; junction bases unmatched: 6. Germline assignment: CDR1 SGDLS and CDR2 YYNGEE. This CDR3 has 18 amino acids. For the CDR3, the DNA is TGTGCCAGCAGCCTTGGGACTAGCGGGGGCCGCTCCTACAATGAGCAGTTCTTC. It encodes CASSLGTSGGRSYNEQFF.

The V gene is TRBV5-1, the J gene TRBJ2-3, with a tentative D call TRBD1 (6 bases). The CDR3 contains 15 residues. V was shortened by 0 bases and J by 2 bases, with 10 bases between the two germline ends. Germline assignment: CDR1 SGHRS and CDR2 YFSETQ. This chain's CDR3 is CASSLDQGYTDTQYF. In DNA form, the CDR3 reads TGCGCCAGCAGCTTGGATCAGGGGTACACAGATACGCAGTATTTT.

The CDR3 loop is CSVGRTGDLYGYTF. The CDR3 nucleotides are TGCAGCGTGGGCCGGACAGGGGATCTCTATGGCTACACCTTC. V is TRBV29-1 and J is TRBJ1-2; the match to TRBD1 covers 9 bases. Germline V gene lookup returns CDR1 SQVTM and CDR2 ANQGSEA. V shed 6 bases, J shed 4 bases, and the junction held 9 bases outside the gene matches. This CDR3 region has 14 residues. Full variable domain (missing parts from reference TRBV29-1 and TRBJ1-2): SAVISQKPSRDICQRGTSLTIQCQVDSQVTMMFWYRQQPGQSLTLIATANQGSEATYESGFVIDKFPISRPNLTFSTLTVSNMSPEDSSIYLCSVGRTGDLYGYTFGSGTRLTVV.

The rearrangement uses TRBV29-1 and TRBJ2-1; 7 nucleotides agree with TRBD2. Germline V gene sequence: CDR1 SQVTM, CDR2 ANQGSEA. The CDR3 spans 11 residues. Trimming took 8 bases from V and 10 from J; bases not matched to a gene: 8. The CDR3 DNA reads as TGCAGCCGGGGGGATCTCTTAGAGCAGTTCTTC. Translated: CSRGDLLEQFF.

The rearrangement uses TRBV3-1 (or the pseudogene TRBV3-2) and TRBJ2-3; possible D gene TRBD2, 6 bases. There are 16 residues in the CDR3. Trimming shortened V by 5 bases and J by 1 base, and 16 bases separated the two germline ends. From germline, CDR1 is LGHDT and CDR2 YNNKEL (reference sequence). In DNA, the CDR3 is TGTGCCAGCAGCTACGGGACTCCGACCCGCACAGATACGCAGTATTTT. This gives the protein CASSYGTPTRTDTQYF.

The J gene is TRBJ2-1, the V gene TRBV5-8, with TRBD2 matching 8 bases. CDR1 is SGHTS, CDR2 YDEGEE, per germline. The CDR3 runs 16 residues. V lost 4 bases, J lost 9 bases, and 15 bases stayed unmatched. The CDR3 reads CASSRTWTSSPGEQFF. In DNA, the CDR3 is TGTGCCAGCAGCCGCACCTGGACTAGCAGCCCCGGTGAGCAGTTCTTC.

The chain links TRBV5-6 to TRBJ1-1; D unclear. CDR1 SGHDT and CDR2 YYEEEE come from the germline V gene. The V end was cut by 2 bases, the J end by 5 bases, with 19 bases between. This CDR3 spans 16 amino acids. CDR3: CASSFYAGVGGTEAFF. CDR3 coding DNA: TGTGCCAGCAGCTTTTATGCAGGCGTCGGAGGGACTGAAGCTTTCTTT.

This chain joins TRBV21-1 and TRBJ2-5; the DNA was not used to check the table's D call, TRBD1. TRBV21-1 is a pseudogene segment. The CDR3 sequence is 22 residues long. The CDR3 protein is CASSSPSPGTGALLDLQETQYF. The DNA of the CDR3 is TGTGCCAGCAGCTCTCCCAGCCCCGGGACAGGGGCCCTCTTAGACCTCCAAGAGACCCAGTACTTC.

The V gene is TRBV27, the J gene TRBJ1-1; no reliable D call. V lost 3 bases to trimming and J lost 1 base, with 12 bases between them. The CDR3 sequence is 15 residues long. The germline CDR1 and CDR2 sequences are MNHEY and SMNVEV (reference sequence). This chain's CDR3 is CASSLVPAGNTEAFF. CDR3 DNA: TGTGCCAGCAGTTTGGTCCCCGCAGGGAACACTGAAGCTTTCTTT.

The chain links TRBV2 to TRBJ2-5; 11 bases agree with TRBD2. Trimming removed 2 bases from V and 6 bases from J; junction bases left unmatched: 5. Germline CDR1 is SNHLY and CDR2 is FYNNEI. This CDR3 spans 15 amino acids. The CDR3 nucleotides read TGTGCCAGCAGTGAAATTCGACTAGCGGGGCAGACCCAGTACTTC. Its protein is CASSEIRLAGQTQYF.

The chain combines TRBV11-2 with TRBJ2-1; no clear D. CDR3 size: 12 residues. Trimming took off 1 base at V and 9 bases at J, with 7 bases between the two ends. Germline-derived CDR1 and CDR2 are SGHAT and FQNNGV. The CDR3 DNA is TGTGCCAGCAGCTTAGGCGCTGGTGAGCAGTTCTTC. As protein: CASSLGAGEQFF.

Many counts were recorded for this clone. The rearrangement uses TRBV18 and TRBJ1-2; D is possibly TRBD1 (5 bases). Germline CDR1 KGHSH, CDR2 LQKENI. The ends were cut back, 5 bases at V and 4 bases at J, with 11 bases in the middle. The length of the CDR3 is 13 residues. CDR3 DNA sequence: TGTGCCAGCTCATATGGGGGGTCCTATGGCTACACCTTC. The encoded protein is CASSYGGSYGYTF.